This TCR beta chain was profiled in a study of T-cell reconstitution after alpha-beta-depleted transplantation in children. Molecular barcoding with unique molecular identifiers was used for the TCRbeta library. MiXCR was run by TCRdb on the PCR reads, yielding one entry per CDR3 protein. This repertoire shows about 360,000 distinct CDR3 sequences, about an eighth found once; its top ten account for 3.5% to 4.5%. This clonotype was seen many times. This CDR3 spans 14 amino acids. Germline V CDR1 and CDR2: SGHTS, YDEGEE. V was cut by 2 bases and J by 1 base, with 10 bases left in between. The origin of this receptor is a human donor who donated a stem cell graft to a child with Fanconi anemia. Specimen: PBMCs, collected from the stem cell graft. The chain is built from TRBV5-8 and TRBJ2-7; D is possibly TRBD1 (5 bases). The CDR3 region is CASSLTGLSYEQYV. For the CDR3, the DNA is TGTGCCAGCAGCTTAACAGGCTTATCCTACGAGCAGTACGTC.